These T cell receptor beta chains were read from a single sample in a study of memory B cells and T cells in multiple sclerosis. These TCRs are of unknown antigen specificity. Method: immunoSEQ multiplex PCR; TCRdb's copy keeps in-frame clones and lacks some. The table has over 35,000 clones, roughly 87% seen once. The sample comprised PBMCs from blood kept in culture. The receptor source for this set is a human donor with multiple sclerosis. Each CDR3 is given with its conserved first and last residue. The order of the fields is clone size, D gene, V gene, J gene, CDR3 protein, CDR3 DNA. A D gene is named only where the DNA matches it firmly. Rows may omit the clone size; those that give it use once, few, many or a size class.

once	.	TRBV19	TRBJ1-4	CASSRLQEVKLFF	TGTGCCAGTAGTAGACTCCAGGAGGTAAAACTGTTTTTT
.	TRBD2	TRBV4-1	TRBJ2-1	CASSHGGGYNEQFF	TGCGCCAGCAGCCATGGGGGGGGGTACAATGAGCAGTTCTTC
.	TRBD1	TRBV2	TRBJ1-1	CASRGDRGTTEAFF	TGTGCCAGCAGGGGGGACAGGGGGACGACTGAAGCTTTCTTT
few	.	TRBV4-3	TRBJ2-7	CASSHRKGVGEQYF	TGCGCCAGCAGCCATAGGAAAGGGGTCGGCGAGCAGTACTTC
.	.	TRBV7-6	TRBJ1-5	CASSLGGWSNQPQHF	TGTGCCAGCAGCTTAGGAGGGTGGAGCAATCAGCCCCAGCATTTT
.	TRBD1	TRBV30	TRBJ1-2	CAWSITGTGAIYGYTF	TGTGCCTGGAGTATTACCGGGACAGGGGCTATCTATGGCTACACCTTC
.	.	TRBV9	TRBJ2-6	CASSVWAAGANVLTF	TGTGCCAGCAGCGTCTGGGCAGCTGGGGCCAACGTCCTGACTTTC
.	.	TRBV6-5	TRBJ1-2	CASSYSGRLHWGGYTF	TGTGCCAGCAGTTACTCCGGGCGCCTACACTGGGGAGGCTACACCTTC
.	.	TRBV10-1	TRBJ2-1	CASSEGNEQFF	TGCGCCAGCAGTGAGGGTAATGAGCAGTTCTTC
.	.	TRBV5-1	TRBJ1-6	CASSWEGTTNSPLHF	TGCGCCAGCAGCTGGGAGGGGACGACTAATTCACCCCTCCACTTT
.	.	TRBV5-1	TRBJ1-2	CASSWSRDTGYTF	TGCGCCAGCAGCTGGTCTAGGGACACCGGCTACACCTTC
.	TRBD2	TRBV19	TRBJ2-1	CASRGGLAGYNEQFF	TGTGCCAGTAGAGGGGGACTAGCGGGTTACAATGAGCAGTTCTTC
.	TRBD1	TRBV19	TRBJ1-2	CASTSPYRGDGYTF	TGTGCCAGTACCTCTCCTTACAGGGGGGATGGCTACACCTTC
.	.	TRBV15	TRBJ1-2	CATSREDSLNYGYTF	TGTGCCACCAGCAGAGAGGACAGTTTGAACTATGGCTACACCTTC
.	.	TRBV6-6	TRBJ1-2	CASRGRDYGYTF	TGTGCCAGCAGGGGGCGAGACTATGGCTACACCTTC
.	.	TRBV5-5	TRBJ1-5	CASSQTARRHSNQPQHF	TGTGCCAGCAGCCAGACAGCCAGGAGGCATAGCAATCAGCCCCAGCATTTT
once	TRBD2	TRBV10-1	TRBJ2-1	CASSGGAYNEQFF	TGCGCCAGCAGCGGGGGGGCCTACAATGAGCAGTTCTTC
.	.	TRBV4-1	TRBJ2-7	CASSQDASYEQYF	TGCGCCAGCAGCCAAGATGCCTCCTACGAGCAGTACTTC
few	.	TRBV10-3	TRBJ1-4	CATLGQSNEKLFF	TGTGCCACCCTCGGACAGAGTAATGAAAAACTGTTTTTT
.	.	TRBV11-3	TRBJ2-7	CASSQRGSEQYF	TGTGCCAGCAGTCAGAGAGGCAGCGAGCAGTACTTC
.	.	TRBV11-2	TRBJ1-6	CASSWDYNSPLHF	TGTGCCAGCAGCTGGGATTATAATTCACCCCTCCACTTT
.	.	TRBV30	TRBJ2-5	CALLTDTLETQYF	TGTGCCTTACTGACTGACACCTTGGAGACCCAGTACTTC
.	.	TRBV11-2	TRBJ2-7	CASSFSRDGYEQYF	TGTGCCAGCAGCTTTTCTAGGGACGGCTACGAGCAGTACTTC
once	TRBD2	TRBV5-4	TRBJ2-1	CASSLGLAGGHEQFF	TGTGCCAGCAGCTTAGGACTAGCGGGGGGGCATGAGCAGTTCTTC
once	.	TRBV7-3	TRBJ2-2	CASSSSPSPTGELFF	TGTGCCAGCAGCTCCTCACCTTCCCCCACCGGGGAGCTGTTTTTT
.	TRBD2	TRBV7-2	TRBJ2-3	CASSISGPSTDTQYF	TGTGCCAGCAGCATTAGCGGGCCTAGCACAGATACGCAGTATTTT
.	.	TRBV30	TRBJ1-2	CAWIRNGDGYTF	TGTGCCTGGATACGGAATGGGGATGGCTACACCTTC
.	TRBD1	TRBV23-1	TRBJ2-5	CASSQSGVGQGVQETQYF	TGCGCCAGCAGTCAATCTGGAGTAGGACAGGGGGTCCAAGAGACCCAGTACTTC
.	.	TRBV5-6	TRBJ2-3	CASSFSGTDTQYF	TGTGCCAGCAGCTTCTCCGGCACAGATACGCAGTATTTT
.	TRBD1	TRBV30	TRBJ1-2	CVLDRAYGYTF	TGCGTACTTGACAGGGCCTATGGCTACACCTTC
.	.	TRBV20-1	TRBJ2-3	CSAAKGDTQYF	TGCAGTGCGGCGAAAGGGGATACGCAGTATTTT
once	TRBD1	TRBV5-6	TRBJ1-3	CASSLSGTGNTIYF	TGTGCCAGCAGCTTATCCGGGACAGGGAACACCATATATTTT
.	.	TRBV19	TRBJ1-3	CASSMLGSGNTIYF	TGTGCCAGTAGTATGCTCGGCTCTGGAAACACCATATATTTT
once	.	TRBV11-2	TRBJ1-2	CASSLDSPQVRGDYGYTF	TGTGCCAGCAGCTTAGATTCCCCCCAGGTCCGTGGTGACTATGGCTACACCTTC
.	.	TRBV5-1	TRBJ2-2	CASSLDPRANTGELFF	TGCGCCAGCAGCTTGGATCCGCGGGCGAACACCGGGGAGCTGTTTTTT
.	.	TRBV9	TRBJ1-5	CASSVGGLGTQPQHF	TGTGCCAGCAGCGTGGGGGGGCTTGGGACTCAGCCCCAGCATTTT
.	.	TRBV27	TRBJ2-1	CASSSPGEGYNEQFF	TGTGCCAGCAGTTCACCAGGGGAGGGGTACAATGAGCAGTTCTTC
.	.	TRBV19	TRBJ2-1	CASSRRTQGRRANEQFF	TGTGCCAGTAGTAGAAGAACACAGGGAAGAAGGGCCAATGAGCAGTTCTTC
.	TRBD2	TRBV15	TRBJ2-7	CATSRGAGDAYF	TGTGCCACCAGCAGAGGGGCGGGGGACGCGTACTTC
.	.	TRBV27	TRBJ2-3	CASSAGHTDTQYF	TGTGCCAGCTCGGCGGGACACACAGATACGCAGTATTTT
.	.	TRBV2	TRBJ1-2	CASRQELYYGYTF	TGTGCCAGCAGACAGGAACTGTACTATGGCTACACCTTC
.	TRBD1	TRBV6-4	TRBJ2-1	CASSEGQGGNEQFF	TGTGCCAGCAGTGAAGGACAGGGTGGCAATGAGCAGTTCTTC
.	.	TRBV7-9	TRBJ1-1	CASSLVGGDTEAFF	TGTGCCAGCAGCTTAGTGGGAGGGGACACTGAAGCTTTCTTT
.	.	TRBV4-1	TRBJ2-1	CASSQEARETYNEQFF	TGCGCCAGCAGCCAAGAGGCGCGGGAAACATACAATGAGCAGTTCTTC
few	.	TRBV7-9	TRBJ1-3	CASSSIPRAAGNTIYF	TGTGCCAGCAGCTCCATCCCCAGGGCGGCGGGAAACACCATATATTTT
.	TRBD1	TRBV4-1	TRBJ1-1	CASSHGQGALGTEAFF	TGCGCCAGCAGCCATGGGCAGGGGGCGTTGGGCACTGAAGCTTTCTTT
.	TRBD1	TRBV19	TRBJ1-5	CASSPGTGARQPQHF	TGTGCCAGTAGTCCCGGGACAGGGGCTCGGCAGCCCCAGCATTTT
few	.	TRBV7-2	TRBJ1-6	CASSLLGQGGSPLHF	TGTGCCAGCAGCTTACTAGGGCAGGGAGGGTCACCCCTCCACTTT
few	.	TRBV7-2	TRBJ2-7	CASSLGLLYEQYF	TGTGCCAGCAGCTTGGGACTTTTATACGAGCAGTACTTC
once	.	TRBV2	TRBJ2-5	CASSKNSKETQYF	TGTGCCAGCAGCAAAAACAGCAAAGAGACCCAGTACTTC
.	.	TRBV18	TRBJ1-4	CASSLTHRAESTNEKLFF	TGTGCCAGCTCACTTACCCACAGGGCGGAGAGCACTAATGAAAAACTGTTTTTT
.	TRBD1	TRBV9	TRBJ2-1	CASSQGQSSYNEQFF	TGTGCCAGCAGCCAGGGACAGAGCTCCTACAATGAGCAGTTCTTC
.	.	TRBV7-2	TRBJ2-1	CASSSNRVRGEQFF	TGTGCCAGCAGCTCTAACAGGGTCCGGGGTGAGCAGTTCTTC
.	TRBD1	TRBV7-9	TRBJ2-7	CASSLLQGVGEQYF	TGTGCCAGCAGCTTATTGCAGGGGGTGGGCGAGCAGTACTTC
.	TRBD1	TRBV7-6	TRBJ2-5	CASSLEGQGPQETQYF	TGTGCCAGCAGTTTAGAGGGACAGGGACCCCAAGAGACCCAGTACTTC
.	TRBD1	TRBV27	TRBJ2-7	CASSPDRGYEQYF	TGTGCCAGCAGCCCCGACAGGGGCTACGAGCAGTACTTC
.	TRBD2	TRBV9	TRBJ2-3	CASSPEVGGSPDTQYF	TGTGCCAGCAGCCCGGAGGTCGGGGGGTCCCCAGATACGCAGTATTTT
once	.	TRBV18	TRBJ2-2	CASSPERGTGELFF	TGTGCCAGCTCACCTGAGCGTGGGACCGGGGAGCTGTTTTTT